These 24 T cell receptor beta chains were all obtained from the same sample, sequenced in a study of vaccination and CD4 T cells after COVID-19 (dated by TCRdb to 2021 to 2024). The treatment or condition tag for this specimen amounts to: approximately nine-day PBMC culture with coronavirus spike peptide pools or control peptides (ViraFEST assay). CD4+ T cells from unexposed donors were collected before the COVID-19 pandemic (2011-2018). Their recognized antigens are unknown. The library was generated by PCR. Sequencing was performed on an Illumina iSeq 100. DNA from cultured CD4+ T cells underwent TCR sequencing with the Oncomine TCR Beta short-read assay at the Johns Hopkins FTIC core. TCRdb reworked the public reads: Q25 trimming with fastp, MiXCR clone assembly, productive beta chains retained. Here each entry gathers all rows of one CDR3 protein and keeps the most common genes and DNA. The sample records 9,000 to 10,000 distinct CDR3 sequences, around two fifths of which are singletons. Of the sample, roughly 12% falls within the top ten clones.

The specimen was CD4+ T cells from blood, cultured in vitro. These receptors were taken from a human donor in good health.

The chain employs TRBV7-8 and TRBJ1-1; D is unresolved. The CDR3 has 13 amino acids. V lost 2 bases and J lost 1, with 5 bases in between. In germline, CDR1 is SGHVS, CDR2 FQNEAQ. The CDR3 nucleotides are TGTGCCAGCAGCTTAAAGAGGAACACTGAAGCTTTCTTT. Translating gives CASSLKRNTEAFF.

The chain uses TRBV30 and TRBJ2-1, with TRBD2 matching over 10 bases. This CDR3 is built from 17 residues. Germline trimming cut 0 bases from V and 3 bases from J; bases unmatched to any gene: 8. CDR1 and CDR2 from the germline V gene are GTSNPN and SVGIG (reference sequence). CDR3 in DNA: TGTGCCTGGAGTGTATATCGGACTAGCGGCTACTACAATGAGCAGTTCTTC. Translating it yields CAWSVYRTSGYYNEQFF.

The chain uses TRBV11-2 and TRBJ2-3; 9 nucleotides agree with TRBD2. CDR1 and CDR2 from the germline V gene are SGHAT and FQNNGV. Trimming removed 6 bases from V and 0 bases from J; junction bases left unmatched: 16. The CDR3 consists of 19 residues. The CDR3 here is CASRHINSGGALSTDTQYF. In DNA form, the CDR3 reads TGTGCCAGCAGGCACATAAATAGCGGGGGAGCTCTGAGCACAGATACGCAGTATTTT.

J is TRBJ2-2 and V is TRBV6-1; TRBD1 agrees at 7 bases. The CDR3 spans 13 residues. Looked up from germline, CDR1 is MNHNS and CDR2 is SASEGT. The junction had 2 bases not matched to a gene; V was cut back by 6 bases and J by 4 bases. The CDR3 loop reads CASRRTGTGELFF. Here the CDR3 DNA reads TGTGCCAGCAGGCGGACAGGCACCGGGGAGCTGTTTTTT.

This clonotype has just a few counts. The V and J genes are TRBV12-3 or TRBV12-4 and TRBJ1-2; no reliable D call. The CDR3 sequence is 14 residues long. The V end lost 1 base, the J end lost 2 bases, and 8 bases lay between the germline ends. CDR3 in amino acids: CASSLVSSNYGYTF. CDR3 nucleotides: TGTGCCAGCAGTTTAGTTAGTTCGAACTATGGCTACACCTTC.

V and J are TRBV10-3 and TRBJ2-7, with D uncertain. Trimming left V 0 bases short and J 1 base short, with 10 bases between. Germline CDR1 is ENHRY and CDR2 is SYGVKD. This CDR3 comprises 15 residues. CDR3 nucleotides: TGTGCCATCAGTGAGTCGGGGTTTCGATCCTACGAGCAGTACTTC. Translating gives CAISESGFRSYEQYF.

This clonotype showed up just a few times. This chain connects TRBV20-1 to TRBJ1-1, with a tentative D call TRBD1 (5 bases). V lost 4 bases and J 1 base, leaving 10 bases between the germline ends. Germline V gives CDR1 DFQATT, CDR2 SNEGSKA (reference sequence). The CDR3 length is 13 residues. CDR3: CSAKGRTNTEAFF. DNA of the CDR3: TGCAGTGCTAAGGGACGGACGAACACTGAAGCTTTCTTT.

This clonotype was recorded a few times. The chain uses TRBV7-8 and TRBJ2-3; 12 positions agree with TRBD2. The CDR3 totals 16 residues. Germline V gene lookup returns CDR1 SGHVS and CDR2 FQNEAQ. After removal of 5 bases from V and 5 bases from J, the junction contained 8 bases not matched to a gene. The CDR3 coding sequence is TGTGCCAGCAGCCTAAGACTAGCGGGAGATGAAGATACGCAGTATTTT. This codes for CASSLRLAGDEDTQYF. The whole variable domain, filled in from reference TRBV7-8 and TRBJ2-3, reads GAGVSQSPRYKVAKRGQDVALRCDPISGHVSLFWYQQALGQGPEFLTYFQNEAQLDKSGLPSDRFFAERPEGSVSTLKIQRTQQEDSAVYLCASSLRLAGDEDTQYFGPGTRLTVL.

CDR3 in amino acids: CATSRAPLAVYYNEQFF. The CDR3 nucleotides are TGTGCCACCAGCAGAGCACCCCTAGCGGTTTATTACAATGAGCAGTTCTTC. This chain links TRBV15 with TRBJ2-1, with 7 bases that match TRBD2. This CDR3 spans 17 amino acids. Trimming at V came to 1 base and at J to 4 bases, leaving 10 bases not matched to a gene. Germline values: CDR1 LNHNV, CDR2 YYDKDF (reference sequence).

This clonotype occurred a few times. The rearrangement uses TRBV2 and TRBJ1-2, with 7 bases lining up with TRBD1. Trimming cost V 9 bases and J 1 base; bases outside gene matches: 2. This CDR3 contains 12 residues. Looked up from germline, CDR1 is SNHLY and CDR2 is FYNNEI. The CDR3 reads CASGQVNYGYTF. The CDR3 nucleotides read TGTGCCAGTGGACAGGTTAACTATGGCTACACCTTC.

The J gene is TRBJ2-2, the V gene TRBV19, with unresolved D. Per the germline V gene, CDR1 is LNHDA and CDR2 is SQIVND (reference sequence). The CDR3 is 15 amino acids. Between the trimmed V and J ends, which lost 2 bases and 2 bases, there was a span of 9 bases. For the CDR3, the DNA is TGTGCCAGTAGTATACGGCAGCTTAACACCGGGGAGCTGTTTTTT. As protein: CASSIRQLNTGELFF.

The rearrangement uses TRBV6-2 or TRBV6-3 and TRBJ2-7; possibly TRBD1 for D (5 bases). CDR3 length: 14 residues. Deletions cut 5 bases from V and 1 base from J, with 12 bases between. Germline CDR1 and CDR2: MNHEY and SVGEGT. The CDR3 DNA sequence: TGTGCCAGCAGTATACCTCAGGGATCCTACGAGCAGTACTTC. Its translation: CASSIPQGSYEQYF.

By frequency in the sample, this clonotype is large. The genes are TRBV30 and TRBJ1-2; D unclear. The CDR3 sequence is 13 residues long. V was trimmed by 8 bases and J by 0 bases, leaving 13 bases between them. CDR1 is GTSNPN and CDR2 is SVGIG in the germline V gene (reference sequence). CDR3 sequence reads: CAHRGAPNYGYTF. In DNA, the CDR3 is TGTGCCCACCGGGGAGCACCTAACTATGGCTACACCTTC.

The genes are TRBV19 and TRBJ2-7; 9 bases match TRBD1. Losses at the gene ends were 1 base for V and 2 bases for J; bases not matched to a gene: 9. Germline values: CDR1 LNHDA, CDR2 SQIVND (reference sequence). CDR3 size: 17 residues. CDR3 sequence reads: CASSIGSGGQGTYEQYF. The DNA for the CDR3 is TGTGCCAGTAGTATAGGGAGTGGAGGACAGGGGACCTACGAGCAGTACTTC.

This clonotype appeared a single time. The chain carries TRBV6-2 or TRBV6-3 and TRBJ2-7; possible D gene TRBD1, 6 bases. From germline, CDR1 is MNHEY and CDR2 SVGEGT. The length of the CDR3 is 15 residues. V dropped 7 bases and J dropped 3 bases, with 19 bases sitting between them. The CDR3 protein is CASTPRGSNFYEQYF. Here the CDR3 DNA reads TGTGCCAGCACCCCCAGGGGTTCTAATTTCTACGAGCAGTACTTC.

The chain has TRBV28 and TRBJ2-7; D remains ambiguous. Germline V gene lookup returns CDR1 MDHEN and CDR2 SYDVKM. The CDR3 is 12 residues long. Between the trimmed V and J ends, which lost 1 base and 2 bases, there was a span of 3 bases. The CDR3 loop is CASSLSPYEQYF. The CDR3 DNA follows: TGTGCCAGCAGTTTATCCCCCTACGAGCAGTACTTC.

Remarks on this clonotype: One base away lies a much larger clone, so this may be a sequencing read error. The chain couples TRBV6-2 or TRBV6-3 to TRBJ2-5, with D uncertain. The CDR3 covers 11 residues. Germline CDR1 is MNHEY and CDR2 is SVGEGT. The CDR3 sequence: CAGSYGETQYF. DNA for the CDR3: TGTGCCGGCAGTTATGGAGAGACCCAGTACTTC.

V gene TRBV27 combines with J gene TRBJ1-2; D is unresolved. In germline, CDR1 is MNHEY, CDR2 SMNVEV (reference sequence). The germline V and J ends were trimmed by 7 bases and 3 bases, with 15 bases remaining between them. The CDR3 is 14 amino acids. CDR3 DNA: TGTGCCAGCACCCCAGGCAGGACTGACTATGGCTACACCTTC. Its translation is CASTPGRTDYGYTF.

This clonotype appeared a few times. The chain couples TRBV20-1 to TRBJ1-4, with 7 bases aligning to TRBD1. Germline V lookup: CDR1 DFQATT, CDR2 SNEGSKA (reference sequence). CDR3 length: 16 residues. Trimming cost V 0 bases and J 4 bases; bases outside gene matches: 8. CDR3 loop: CSAREGRGLYNEKLFF. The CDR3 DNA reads TGCAGTGCTAGAGAGGGTAGGGGGCTCTATAATGAAAAACTGTTTTTT.

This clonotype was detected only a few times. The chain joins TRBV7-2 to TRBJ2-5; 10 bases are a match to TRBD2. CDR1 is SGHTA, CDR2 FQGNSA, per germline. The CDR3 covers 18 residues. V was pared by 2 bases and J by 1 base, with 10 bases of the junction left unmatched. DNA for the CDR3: TGTGCCAGCAGCTTACTAGCGGGGGCTTTGGGGGTCCAAGAGACCCAGTACTTC. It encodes CASSLLAGALGVQETQYF. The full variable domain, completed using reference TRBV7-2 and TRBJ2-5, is GAGVSQSPSNKVTEKGKDVELRCDPISGHTALYWYRQSLGQGLEFLIYFQGNSAPDKSGLPSDRFSAERTGGSVSTLTIQRTQQEDSAVYLCASSLLAGALGVQETQYFGPGTRLLVL.

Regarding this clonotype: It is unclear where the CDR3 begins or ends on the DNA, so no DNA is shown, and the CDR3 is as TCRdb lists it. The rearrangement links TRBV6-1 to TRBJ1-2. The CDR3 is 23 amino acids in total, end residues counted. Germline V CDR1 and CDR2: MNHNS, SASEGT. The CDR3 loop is CASSQRLAYGYEQYFGPGYGYTF.

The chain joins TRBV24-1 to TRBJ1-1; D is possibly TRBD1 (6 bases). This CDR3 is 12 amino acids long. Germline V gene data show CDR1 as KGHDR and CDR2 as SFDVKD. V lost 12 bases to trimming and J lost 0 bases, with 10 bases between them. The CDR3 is CAATGLNTEAFF. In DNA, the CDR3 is TGTGCCGCCACAGGGTTGAACACTGAAGCTTTCTTT.

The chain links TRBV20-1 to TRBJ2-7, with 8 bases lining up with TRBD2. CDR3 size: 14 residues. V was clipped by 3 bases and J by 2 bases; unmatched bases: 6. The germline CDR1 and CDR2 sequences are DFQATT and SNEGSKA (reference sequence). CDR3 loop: CSARTLAGAYEQYF. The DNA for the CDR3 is TGCAGTGCTAGGACCCTAGCGGGCGCCTACGAGCAGTACTTC.

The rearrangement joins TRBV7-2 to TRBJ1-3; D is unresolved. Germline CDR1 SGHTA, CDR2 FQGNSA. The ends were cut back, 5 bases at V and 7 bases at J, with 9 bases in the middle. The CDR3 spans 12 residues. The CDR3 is CASSLDYNTIYF. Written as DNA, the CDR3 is TGTGCCAGCAGCCTTGATTATAACACCATATATTTT.